The source of this TCR beta chain is a study of cytomegalovirus exposure and HLA in healthy donors (dated by TCRdb to the late 2010s). Background on the whole study: According to a later analysis, the 120 or so validation repertoires were produced on the same platform as the 600 to 850 repertoires of the first cohort. The study aimed to test whether cataloging public T cell receptors could reveal signatures of past pathogen exposure. In addition to the first cohort of 666 subjects, a separate validation cohort of about 120 different subjects was used. The study combined high-throughput TCR immunosequencing, statistical association of individual TCRs with disease status, and machine learning to predict cytomegalovirus infection status.

To note about this clone: The target of this receptor is not known. The record has no base qualities; no much larger clone is one base away.

The CDR3 sequence holds 15 residues, the cysteine and phenylalanine included. CDR3 DNA is the only sequence kept; it has 45 bases, read in frame from the first base. The germline V gene gives CDR1 as MNHNS and CDR2 as SASEGT. V gives up 2 bases and J gives up 0 bases, and the segment between their germline ends measures 11 bases. Beyond this particular receptor, the publication reports: The study gave a list of 150 to 200 TCR beta chains associated with cytomegalovirus. In a later analysis, TCRs clustered in the first cohort were found to also tend to co-occur in the roughly 130 validation repertoires, with 94% of cluster scores above 0. Most TCR sequences were observed very rarely across donors, whereas some public TCRs were present in many individuals. A later analysis had no HLA typing for the validation cohort, so co-occurrence there was scored across all 110 or so repertoires. In both the original and validation cohorts, the classifier was reported to diagnose cytomegalovirus status with high specificity and sensitivity. In vitro tests confirmed that a few of the cytomegalovirus-associated TCR beta chains recognize cytomegalovirus antigens. According to the authors, the approach could potentially be generalized to other disease states and immunological phenotypes.

The donors belonged to the validation cohort of around 130 subjects, which was separate from the 666-subject first cohort. Library preparation used the immunoSEQ multiplex PCR assay. In the original analysis: A statistical classification framework was built for diagnosing cytomegalovirus status from the catalog of TCR beta chain sequences. Here the immuneACCESS table is served through TCRdb, limited to in-frame sequences with V and J called. Missing clones are a known gap in these copies; in checked studies unresolved V genes cover under half, and the rest lacks a known reason. D and trimming were read from the DNA, whereas the V and J calls and clone size are those reported in that table. This sample gives over 100,000 clones in total; roughly 89% of them show up just once. The top ten hold roughly 1.2% of the sample.

The receptor's source is a woman aged 18-29 years in good health and CMV-seronegative. The material sequenced was PBMCs. The chain uses TRBV6-1 and TRBJ2-7; the D gene identity is not certain. The nucleotides read TGTGCCAGCAGTGAACCCCCCCGAGGCTCCTACGAGCAGTACTTC. Its protein is CASSEPPRGSYEQYF.